This T cell receptor beta chain was sequenced during a study of control samples from healthy donors and cancer patients (dated by TCRdb to about 2020). Libraries came from the immunoSEQ multiplex PCR assay. Not all clones reach the TCRdb copy of this immuneACCESS table, which keeps in-frame sequences only. Checked studies attribute under half of the gap to unresolved V genes and leave the rest unexplained. The sample records tens of thousands of clones, 70% to 90% of which are singletons. Over 45% of the sample is in the top ten clones. The CDR3 holds 15 amino acids from the cysteine to the phenylalanine. Only the CDR3 region is kept as DNA, spanning 45 bases read in frame from base 1. V is cut by 0 bases and J by 0 bases, and the space between the germline ends is 9 bases. In the germline V gene, CDR1 corresponds to SGHVS and CDR2 to FNYEAQ. This clone has more than one count but fewer than ten. Its antigen is not yet known. Per-base quality was not reported, and no clone a single base away is much larger than it.

The rearranged chain carries TRBV7-6 and TRBJ2-7; the D gene is perhaps TRBD1, on 6 matching bases. Sample: blood. The TCR comes from a man in his 60s in good health. The CDR3 region: CASSLAGDNSYEQYF. The DNA is TGTGCCAGCAGCTTAGCAGGGGACAACTCCTACGAGCAGTACTTC. With all but the CDR3 taken from the reference TRBV7-6 and TRBJ2-7 genes, the full variable domain is: GAGVSQSPRYKVTKRGQDVALRCDPISGHVSLYWYRQALGQGPEFLTYFNYEAQQDKSGLPNDRFSAERPEGSISTLTIQRTEQRDSAMYRCASSLAGDNSYEQYFGPGTRLTVT.